Sequencing of this TCR beta chain was carried out in a study of CD8 T cells in Susac syndrome. From blood CD8+ and CD4+ T cells, TCR beta sequences were generated. The TEMRA cells underwent FACS enrichment, while the CD8+ and CD4+ T cells underwent negative isolation. The CDR3 spans 14 residues. V was cut by 2 bases and J by 1 base, with 6 bases left in between. Germline lookup yields CDR1 SGHVS and CDR2 FQNEAQ. Random hexamers were used to reverse transcribe 0.5 to 1 ug of RNA. An immunoSEQ multiplex PCR generated amplified TCR beta CDR3 products spanning 54 Vbeta and 13 Jbeta. TCRdb called the immunoSEQ multiplex PCR reads again in MiXCR, with one record for every CDR3 protein. The table records about 190,000 distinct CDR3 sequences, around 93% of them present only once.

Source material: CD8+ T cells from PBMCs. V usage is TRBV7-8 and J usage is TRBJ1-5; no clear D. This TCR was recovered from a human donor with Susac syndrome. CDR3 sequence (DNA): TGTGCCAGCAGCTTACGGCAGAGCAATCAGCCCCAGCATTTT. This codes for CASSLRQSNQPQHF.